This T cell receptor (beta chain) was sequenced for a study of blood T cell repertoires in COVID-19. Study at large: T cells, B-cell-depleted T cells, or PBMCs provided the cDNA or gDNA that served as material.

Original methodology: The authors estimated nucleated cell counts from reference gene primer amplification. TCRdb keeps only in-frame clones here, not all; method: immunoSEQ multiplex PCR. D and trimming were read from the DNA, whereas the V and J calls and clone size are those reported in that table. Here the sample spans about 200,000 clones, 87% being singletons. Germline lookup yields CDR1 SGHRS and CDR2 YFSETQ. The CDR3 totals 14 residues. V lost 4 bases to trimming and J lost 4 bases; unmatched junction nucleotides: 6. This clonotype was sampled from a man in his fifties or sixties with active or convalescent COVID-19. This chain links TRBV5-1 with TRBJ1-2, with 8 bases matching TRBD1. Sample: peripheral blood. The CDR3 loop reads CASSQNTGGYGYTF. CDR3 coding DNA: TGCGCCAGCAGCCAAAATACAGGGGGCTATGGCTACACCTTC. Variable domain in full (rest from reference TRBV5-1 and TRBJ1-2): KAGVTQTPRYLIKTRGQQVTLSCSPISGHRSVSWYQQTPGQGLQFLFEYFSETQRNKGNFPGRFSGRQFSNSRSEMNVSTLELGDSALYLCASSQNTGGYGYTFGSGTRLTVV.